This TCR beta chain is from a study of T cells in narcolepsy. Germline assignment: CDR1 ENHRY and CDR2 SYGVKD. Trimming left V 5 bases short and J 2 bases short, with 14 bases between. CDR3 length: 15 amino acids. Sequenced by immunoSEQ multiplex PCR; TCRdb stores in-frame clones only, minus some. The table has around 19,000 clones, over 80% seen once. Study-wide findings and caveats: Reportedly, autoreactive clonotypes were serially detected in patients' blood but not controls'.

The table lists this clone with a few counts. Its antigen is unknown. The source material was memory (CD45RA-) CD4+ T cells from blood. The chain joins TRBV10-3 to TRBJ2-3; no definite D call. The source of this sequence is a human donor in good health. In nucleotides, the CDR3 is TGTGCCATCAGTTCGGTTGGGGATGTCACAGATACGCAGTATTTT. Protein product: CAISSVGDVTDTQYF.